This T cell receptor (beta chain) was retrieved from a study of T cells after yellow fever vaccination. Germline-derived CDR1 and CDR2 are LNHNV and YYDKDF (reference sequence). Trimming pared 0 bases from V and 7 bases from J, leaving 9 bases between. The CDR3 spans 14 residues. Findings and limits, study-wide: Some clonotypes, a small share, were shared between CD4 and CD8 compartments.

TCRdb passed the 5' RACE reads through MiXCR, listing each CDR3 protein once. The repertoire holds some 350,000 distinct CDR3 sequences, about 4% seen once, with 20% to 30% in the top ten. Concerning this clonotype itself: Its target is unknown.

Sequenced here: PBMCs, sampled 5 days after the yellow fever booster vaccination. The V and J genes are TRBV15 and TRBJ1-4; possible D gene TRBD1, 5 bases. The receptor's source is a man between 18 and 29 years old who received the YFV17D yellow fever vaccine. The CDR3 DNA follows: TGTGCCACCAGCAGAGATCGGGGGGTTGAAAAACTGTTTTTT. It codes for CATSRDRGVEKLFF.